This T cell receptor (beta chain) came from a study of synovial regulatory T cells in juvenile arthritis. Sequenced by immunoSEQ multiplex PCR; TCRdb stores in-frame clones only, minus some. Its table records 9,000 to 10,000 clones. The CDR3 consists of 17 residues. Nucleotide data are not available. Germline loops: CDR1 MNHNS, CDR2 SASEGT. The chain couples TRBV6-1 to TRBJ2-5; TCRdb lists TRBD2, though no DNA is available to test this call. The sequencing sample was made of Treg cells from blood. Stated subset: remaining (HLA-DR-negative) circulating blood Treg cells. The clonotype comes from a donor aged 2-29 years with juvenile idiopathic arthritis. The CDR3 loop is CASSELGLAARLGTQYF.